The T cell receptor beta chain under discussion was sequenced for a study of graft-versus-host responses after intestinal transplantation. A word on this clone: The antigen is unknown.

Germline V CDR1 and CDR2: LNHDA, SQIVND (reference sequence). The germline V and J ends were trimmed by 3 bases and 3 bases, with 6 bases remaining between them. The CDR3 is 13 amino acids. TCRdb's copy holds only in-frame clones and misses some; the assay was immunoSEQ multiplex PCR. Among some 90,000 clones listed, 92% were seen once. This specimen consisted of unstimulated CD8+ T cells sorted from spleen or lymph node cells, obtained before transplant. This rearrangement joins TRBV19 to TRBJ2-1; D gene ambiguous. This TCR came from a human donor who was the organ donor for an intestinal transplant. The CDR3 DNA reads TGTGCCAGTAGTATTGACAACTACAATGAGCAGTTCTTC. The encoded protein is CASSIDNYNEQFF.